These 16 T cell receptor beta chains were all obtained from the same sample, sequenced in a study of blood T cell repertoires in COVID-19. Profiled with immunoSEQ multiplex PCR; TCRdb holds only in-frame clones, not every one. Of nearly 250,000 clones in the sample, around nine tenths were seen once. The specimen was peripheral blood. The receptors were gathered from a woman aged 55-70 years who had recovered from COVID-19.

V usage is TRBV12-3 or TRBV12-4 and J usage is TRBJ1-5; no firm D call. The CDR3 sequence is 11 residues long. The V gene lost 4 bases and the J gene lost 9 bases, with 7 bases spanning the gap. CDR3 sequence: CASSSPTPQHF. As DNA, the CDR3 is TGTGCCAGCAGTTCCCCTACGCCCCAGCATTTT.

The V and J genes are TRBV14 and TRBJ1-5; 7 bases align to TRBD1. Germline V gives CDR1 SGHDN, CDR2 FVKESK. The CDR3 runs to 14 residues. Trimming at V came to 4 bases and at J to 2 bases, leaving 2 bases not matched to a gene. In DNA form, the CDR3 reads TGTGCCAGCAGCCCGGGACAGCGCAATCAGCCCCAGCATTTT. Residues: CASSPGQRNQPQHF. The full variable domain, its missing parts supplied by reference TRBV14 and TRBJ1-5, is EAGVTQFPSHSVIEKGQTVTLRCDPISGHDNLYWYRRVMGKEIKFLLHFVKESKQDESGMPNNRFLAERTGGTYSTLKVQPAELEDSGVYFCASSPGQRNQPQHFGDGTRLSIL.

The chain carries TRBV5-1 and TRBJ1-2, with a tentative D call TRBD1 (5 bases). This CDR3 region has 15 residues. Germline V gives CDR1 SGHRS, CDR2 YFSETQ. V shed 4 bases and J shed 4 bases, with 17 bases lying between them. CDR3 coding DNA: TGCGCCAGCAGCAACTCTAGACAGCTGGCCTATGGCTACACCTTC. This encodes CASSNSRQLAYGYTF.

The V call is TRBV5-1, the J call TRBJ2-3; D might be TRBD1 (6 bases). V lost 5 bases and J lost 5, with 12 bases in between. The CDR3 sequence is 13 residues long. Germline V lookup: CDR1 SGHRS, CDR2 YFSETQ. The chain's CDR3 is CASSGQGIDTQYF. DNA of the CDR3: TGCGCCAGCAGTGGGCAGGGGATAGATACGCAGTATTTT. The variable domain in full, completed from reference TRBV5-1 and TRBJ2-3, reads KAGVTQTPRYLIKTRGQQVTLSCSPISGHRSVSWYQQTPGQGLQFLFEYFSETQRNKGNFPGRFSGRQFSNSRSEMNVSTLELGDSALYLCASSGQGIDTQYFGPGTRLTVL.

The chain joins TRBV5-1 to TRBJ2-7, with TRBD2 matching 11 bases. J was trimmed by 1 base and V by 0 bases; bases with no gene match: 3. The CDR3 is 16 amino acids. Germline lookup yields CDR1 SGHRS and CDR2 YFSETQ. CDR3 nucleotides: TGCGCCAGCAGCTTGGTGACTAGCGGGGATTCCTACGAGCAGTACTTC. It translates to CASSLVTSGDSYEQYF. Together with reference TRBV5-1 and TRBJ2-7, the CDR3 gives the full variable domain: KAGVTQTPRYLIKTRGQQVTLSCSPISGHRSVSWYQQTPGQGLQFLFEYFSETQRNKGNFPGRFSGRQFSNSRSEMNVSTLELGDSALYLCASSLVTSGDSYEQYFGPGTRLTVT.

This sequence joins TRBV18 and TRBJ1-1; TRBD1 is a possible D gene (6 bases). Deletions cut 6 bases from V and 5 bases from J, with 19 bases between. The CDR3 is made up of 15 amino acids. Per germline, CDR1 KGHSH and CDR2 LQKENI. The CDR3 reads CASSHGTWAVTEAFF. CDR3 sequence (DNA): TGTGCCAGCTCTCACGGGACATGGGCTGTGACTGAAGCTTTCTTT.

CDR3 bases: TGTGCCAGCAGCGCCGGAGCGGGGAGCAATGAGCAGTTCTTC. Encoded protein: CASSAGAGSNEQFF. V and J are TRBV9 and TRBJ2-1, with TRBD2 matching 7 bases. CDR3 length: 14 residues. Trimming cost V 3 bases and J 6 bases; bases outside gene matches: 6. Germline V gene data show CDR1 as SGDLS and CDR2 as YYNGEE.

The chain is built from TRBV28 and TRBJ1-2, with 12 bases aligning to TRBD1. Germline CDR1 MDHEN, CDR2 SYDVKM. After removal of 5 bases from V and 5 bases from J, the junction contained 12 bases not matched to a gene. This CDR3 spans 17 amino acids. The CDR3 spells CASSEGTGQGASYGYTF. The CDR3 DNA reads TGTGCCAGCAGTGAAGGCACGGGACAGGGGGCGTCGTATGGCTACACCTTC.

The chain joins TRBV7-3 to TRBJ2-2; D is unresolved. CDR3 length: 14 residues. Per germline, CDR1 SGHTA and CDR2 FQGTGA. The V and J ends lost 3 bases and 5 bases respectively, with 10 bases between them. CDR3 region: CASSLGTITGELFF. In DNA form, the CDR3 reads TGTGCCAGCAGCTTGGGCACCATAACCGGGGAGCTGTTTTTT.

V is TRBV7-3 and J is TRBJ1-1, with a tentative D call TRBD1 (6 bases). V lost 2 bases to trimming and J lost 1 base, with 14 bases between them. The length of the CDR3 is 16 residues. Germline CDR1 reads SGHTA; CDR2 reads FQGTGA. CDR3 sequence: CASSLREQGKNTEAFF. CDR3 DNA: TGTGCCAGCAGCTTACGTGAACAGGGCAAGAACACTGAAGCTTTCTTT.

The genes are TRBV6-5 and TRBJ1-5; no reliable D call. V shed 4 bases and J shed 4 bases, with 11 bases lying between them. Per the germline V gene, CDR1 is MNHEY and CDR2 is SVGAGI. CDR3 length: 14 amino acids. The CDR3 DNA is TGTGCCAGCAGTTCCGTGAGCGCAAATCAGCCCCAGCATTTT. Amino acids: CASSSVSANQPQHF.

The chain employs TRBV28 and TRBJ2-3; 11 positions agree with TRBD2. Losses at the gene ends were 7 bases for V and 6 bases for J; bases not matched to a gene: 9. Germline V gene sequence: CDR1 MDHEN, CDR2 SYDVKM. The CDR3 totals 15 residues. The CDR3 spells CASKTPTSGVDTQYF. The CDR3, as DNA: TGTGCCAGCAAAACTCCGACTAGCGGGGTCGATACGCAGTATTTT.

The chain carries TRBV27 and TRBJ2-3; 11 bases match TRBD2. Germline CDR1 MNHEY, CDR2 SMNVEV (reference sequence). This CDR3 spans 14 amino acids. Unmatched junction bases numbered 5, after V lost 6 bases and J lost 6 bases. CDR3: CASRSLAGGDTQYF. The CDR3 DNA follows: TGTGCCAGCAGATCGCTAGCGGGGGGTGATACGCAGTATTTT.

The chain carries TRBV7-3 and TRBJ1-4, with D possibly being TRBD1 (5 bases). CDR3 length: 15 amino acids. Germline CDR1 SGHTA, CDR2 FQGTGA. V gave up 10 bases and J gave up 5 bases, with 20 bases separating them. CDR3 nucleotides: TGTGCCACTACAGGCTCCTTCTGGTACAATGAAAAACTGTTTTTT. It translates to CATTGSFWYNEKLFF. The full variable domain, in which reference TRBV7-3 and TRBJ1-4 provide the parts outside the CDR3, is GAGVSQTPSNKVTEKGKYVELRCDPISGHTALYWYRQSLGQGPEFLIYFQGTGAADDSGLPNDRFFAVRPEGSVSTLKIQRTERGDSAVYLCATTGSFWYNEKLFFGSGTQLSVL.

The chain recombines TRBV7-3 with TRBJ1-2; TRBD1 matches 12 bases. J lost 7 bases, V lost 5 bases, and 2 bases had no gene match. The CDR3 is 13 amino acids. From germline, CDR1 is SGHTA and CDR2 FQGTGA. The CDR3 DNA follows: TGTGCCAGCAGCGGGACAGGGGGCACTGGCTACACCTTC. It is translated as CASSGTGGTGYTF.

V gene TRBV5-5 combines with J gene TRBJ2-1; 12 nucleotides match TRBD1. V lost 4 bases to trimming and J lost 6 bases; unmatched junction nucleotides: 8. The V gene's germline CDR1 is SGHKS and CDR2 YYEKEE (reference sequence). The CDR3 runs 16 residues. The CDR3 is CASSGTGTGGSNEQFF. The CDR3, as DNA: TGTGCCAGCAGCGGAACCGGGACAGGGGGCTCCAATGAGCAGTTCTTC.